These 17 T cell receptor beta chains were all obtained from the same sample, sequenced in a study of T-cell memory formation after mild COVID-19. TCRdb re-called the 5' RACE reads through MiXCR, storing one row per CDR3 protein. The table has about 140,000 distinct CDR3 sequences, approximately 25% seen once. The sample comprised PBMCs or a T cell subset sorted from them (not recorded which). These receptors were collected from an adult woman who had mild COVID-19 (a few samples of this study predate the infection). Cell type and time point are not known.

The chain has TRBV24-1 and TRBJ2-5; D might be TRBD2 (5 bases). The CDR3 is 13 amino acids. Germline V lookup: CDR1 KGHDR, CDR2 SFDVKD. The V gene lost 3 bases and the J gene lost 9 bases, with 13 bases spanning the gap. CDR3 region: CATSDGLAAAQYF. DNA of the CDR3: TGTGCCACCAGTGATGGACTGGCGGCGGCCCAGTACTTC.

The genes are TRBV3-1 and TRBJ2-1; D is perhaps TRBD2 (5 bases). The CDR3 has 11 residues. V was pared by 5 bases and J by 10 bases, with 9 bases between. Germline V gene data show CDR1 as LGHDT and CDR2 as YNNKEL (reference sequence). This chain's CDR3 is CASSEEDEQFF. The CDR3 DNA reads as TGTGCCAGCAGCGAGGAGGACGAGCAGTTCTTC.

V is TRBV27 and J is TRBJ2-2; 8 positions agree with TRBD1. Germline CDR1 reads MNHEY; CDR2 reads SMNVEV (reference sequence). V lost 6 bases and J lost 7; bases outside the gene matches: 7. This CDR3 is 14 amino acids long. CDR3: CASRWQGASGELFF. DNA for the CDR3: TGTGCCAGCAGGTGGCAGGGGGCGAGCGGGGAGCTGTTTTTT.

This clonotype appeared a few times. The chain employs TRBV5-6 and TRBJ2-7, with a tentative D call TRBD1 (5 bases). The CDR3 has 13 residues. V lost 0 bases and J 6 bases, leaving 10 bases between the germline ends. The germline CDR1 and CDR2 sequences are SGHDT and YYEEEE. CDR3 sequence (DNA): TGTGCCAGCAGCTTGGGCCAGGGCGGCGAGCAGTACTTC. Amino acids: CASSLGQGGEQYF. Supplemented by reference TRBV5-6 and TRBJ2-7, the full variable domain reads DAGVTQSPTHLIKTRGQQVTLRCSPKSGHDTVSWYQQALGQGPQFIFQYYEEEERQRGNFPDRFSGHQFPNYSSELNVNALLLGDSALYLCASSLGQGGEQYFGPGTRLTVT.

The J gene is TRBJ2-2, the V gene TRBV20-1; D gene uncertain. Germline loops: CDR1 DFQATT, CDR2 SNEGSKA (reference sequence). Trimming shortened V by 0 bases and J by 3 bases, and 5 bases separated the two germline ends. This CDR3 is 13 amino acids long. The CDR3 DNA follows: TGCAGTGCTAGAGAGTGGGACACCGGGGAGCTGTTTTTT. Residues: CSAREWDTGELFF.

V and J are TRBV12-3 or TRBV12-4 and TRBJ1-2; TRBD1 is a possible D gene (5 bases). Deletions cut 3 bases from V and 2 bases from J, with 10 bases between. This CDR3 comprises 14 residues. CDR3 protein: CASSFVAGNYGYTF. CDR3 nucleotides: TGTGCCAGCAGTTTTGTGGCAGGGAACTATGGCTACACCTTC.

The V call is TRBV4-1, the J call TRBJ2-1; 10 bases agree with TRBD1. Looked up from germline, CDR1 is MGHRA and CDR2 is YSYEKL. The CDR3 contains 15 residues. Trimming cost V 0 bases and J 4 bases; bases outside gene matches: 0. For the CDR3, the DNA is TGCGCCAGCAGCCAAGAGGGACAGGGGTACAATGAGCAGTTCTTC. Protein product: CASSQEGQGYNEQFF.

The chain links TRBV4-1 to TRBJ2-5; D is possibly TRBD2 (6 bases). This CDR3 contains 16 residues. Germline V gene lookup returns CDR1 MGHRA and CDR2 YSYEKL. Trimming stripped 1 base from V and 4 bases from J, with 16 bases between. The CDR3 DNA reads as TGCGCCAGCAGCCAAGGAGGGCTTCAGGGAGGAGAGACCCAGTACTTC. Residues: CASSQGGLQGGETQYF.

The chain carries TRBV7-8 and TRBJ2-6; D unclear. CDR1 is SGHVS, CDR2 FQNEAQ, per germline. Trimming removed 1 base at V and 0 bases at J, with 13 bases between. CDR3 length: 18 amino acids. The chain's CDR3 is CASSLVAVVFSGANVLTF. CDR3 in DNA: TGTGCCAGCAGCTTAGTGGCAGTAGTCTTCTCTGGGGCCAACGTCCTGACTTTC. The whole variable domain, filled in from reference TRBV7-8 and TRBJ2-6, reads GAGVSQSPRYKVAKRGQDVALRCDPISGHVSLFWYQQALGQGPEFLTYFQNEAQLDKSGLPSDRFFAERPEGSVSTLKIQRTQQEDSAVYLCASSLVAVVFSGANVLTFGAGSRLTVL.

The gene calls are TRBV6-5 and TRBJ2-2; D is perhaps TRBD1 (5 bases). V lost 4 bases to trimming and J lost 6 bases, with 9 bases between them. Germline CDR1 is MNHEY and CDR2 is SVGAGI. This CDR3 comprises 13 residues. CDR3 sequence (DNA): TGTGCCAGCAGTTTCAGGGATCCCGGGGAGCTGTTTTTT. Its protein is CASSFRDPGELFF.

The chain links TRBV27 to TRBJ2-7; TRBD1 matches at 11 bases. V dropped 4 bases and J dropped 2; count of bases not matched to a gene: 4. In germline, CDR1 is MNHEY, CDR2 SMNVEV (reference sequence). The length of the CDR3 is 15 residues. Written as DNA, the CDR3 is TGTGCCAGCAGTTCGTGGGACAGGGGGACCTACGAGCAGTACTTC. It yields the protein CASSSWDRGTYEQYF.

The rearrangement links TRBV2 to TRBJ2-1, with TRBD2 matching over 8 bases. CDR1 and CDR2 (germline): SNHLY, FYNNEI. The CDR3 sequence is 15 residues long. Trimming at V came to 6 bases and at J to 3 bases, leaving 7 bases not matched to a gene. CDR3 sequence: CASRVGRAVYNEQFF. CDR3 nucleotides: TGTGCCAGCAGGGTCGGGAGGGCCGTCTACAATGAGCAGTTCTTC.

The sample holds a few counts of this clonotype. The chain joins TRBV5-1 to TRBJ2-6, with D possibly being TRBD1 (6 bases). Germline V gives CDR1 SGHRS, CDR2 YFSETQ. The V and J ends lost 0 bases and 2 bases respectively, with 12 bases between them. CDR3 length: 17 amino acids. DNA for the CDR3: TGCGCCAGCAGCTTGGGAACAGGGTGGACTGGGGCCAACGTCCTGACTTTC. Amino acids: CASSLGTGWTGANVLTF.

This clonotype has a handful of counts. Here the CDR3 DNA reads TGTGCCAGCAGCTCATTCACACAACAGCCCCAGCATTTT. Its protein is CASSSFTQQPQHF. J is TRBJ1-5 and V is TRBV7-9; no clear D gene. This CDR3 spans 13 amino acids. Trimming removed 4 bases at V and 7 bases at J, with 11 bases between. CDR1 and CDR2 (germline): SEHNR, FQNEAQ (reference sequence).

The V gene is TRBV7-2, the J gene TRBJ1-1; D unclear. Germline V CDR1 and CDR2: SGHTA, FQGNSA. V was cut by 2 bases and J by 1 base, with 5 bases left in between. The CDR3 is 13 residues long. CDR3 nucleotide sequence: TGTGCCAGCAGCTTATACCGGAACACTGAAGCTTTCTTT. As protein: CASSLYRNTEAFF.

The table lists this clonotype with a few counts. V gene TRBV7-9 combines with J gene TRBJ2-3; 8 positions match TRBD1. Germline assignment: CDR1 SEHNR and CDR2 FQNEAQ (reference sequence). V lost 4 bases, J lost 0 bases, and 3 bases stayed unmatched. The length of the CDR3 is 15 residues. DNA of the CDR3: TGTGCCAGCAGCTCAGGGGGCTCTAGCACAGATACGCAGTATTTT. Translated: CASSSGGSSTDTQYF.

The chain uses TRBV11-1 and TRBJ2-7, with 7 positions matching TRBD2. Germline CDR1 and CDR2: SGHAT and FQDESV (reference sequence). With V trimmed by 5 bases and J by 3 bases, 10 bases remained unmatched. The length of the CDR3 is 15 residues. The CDR3 coding sequence is TGTGCCAGCAGCAAGCGGGACTACCGTTTCTACGAGCAGTACTTC. Protein sequence: CASSKRDYRFYEQYF.